Below, 8 T cell receptor beta chains from the same sample are listed, as sequenced in a study of blood T cell repertoires in COVID-19. The data were produced by immunoSEQ multiplex PCR, yet TCRdb's version contains in-frame clones alone and is incomplete. Of a few hundred thousand clones listed, around four fifths are singletons. Sequencing was done on a sample of peripheral blood. The source is a woman of 80 years or more with active or convalescent COVID-19.

The chain is built from TRBV7-8 and TRBJ2-7, with 13 bases fitting TRBD2. Germline V gene lookup returns CDR1 SGHVS and CDR2 FQNEAQ. V shed 5 bases and J 12 bases; nucleotides not matched to a gene: 7. CDR3 length equals 13 residues. The CDR3 bases are TGTGCCAGCAGCCGGACTAGCGGGAGTATCATGTACTTC. Amino acid sequence: CASSRTSGSIMYF.

The V and J genes are TRBV19 and TRBJ2-7, with 13 bases lining up with TRBD2. Trimming cost V 5 bases and J 2 bases; bases outside gene matches: 6. Germline lookup yields CDR1 LNHDA and CDR2 SQIVND (reference sequence). The CDR3 loop spans 16 amino acids. DNA for the CDR3: TGTGCCAGTAGTCCAACTAGCGGGAGGGCTACCTACGAGCAGTACTTC. Amino acids: CASSPTSGRATYEQYF.

In nucleotides, the CDR3 is TGTGCTAGTGGACGGACTAGCGGGAGTTTCTCCTACGAGCAGTACTTC. Its translation: CASGRTSGSFSYEQYF. The chain recombines TRBV12-5 with TRBJ2-7, with 13 bases fitting TRBD2. V lost 6 bases to trimming and J lost 0 bases; unmatched junction nucleotides: 5. Per germline, CDR1 LGHNT and CDR2 FRNRAP. The CDR3 has 16 amino acids.

CDR3 DNA: TGTGCCAGCAGTCTAGGGCCCGGAGGATCCTACGAGCAGTACTTC. It encodes CASSLGPGGSYEQYF. The chain recombines TRBV5-4 with TRBJ2-7, with a tentative D call TRBD2 (5 bases). Germline V gene lookup returns CDR1 SGHNT and CDR2 YYREEE (reference sequence). V gave up 5 bases and J gave up 1 base, with 16 bases separating them. CDR3 length equals 15 residues.

This clone was found a few times. The J gene is TRBJ2-7, the V gene TRBV7-2; 10 bases align to TRBD2. From germline, CDR1 is SGHTA and CDR2 FQGNSA. Unmatched junction bases numbered 2, after V lost 3 bases and J lost 0 bases. CDR3 length: 15 residues. DNA for the CDR3: TGTGCCAGCAGCTTTAGCGGGGGGACCTCCTACGAGCAGTACTTC. This translates into CASSFSGGTSYEQYF.

The chain employs TRBV7-2 and TRBJ2-7; 8 bases are shared with TRBD1. Germline loops: CDR1 SGHTA, CDR2 FQGNSA. J was trimmed by 7 bases and V by 5 bases; bases with no gene match: 16. CDR3 size: 16 residues. CDR3 sequence reads: CASSRYNQGALGEQYF. The CDR3 coding sequence is TGTGCCAGCAGCCGCTACAATCAGGGGGCTTTGGGAGAGCAGTACTTC.

The chain employs TRBV3-1 (or the pseudogene TRBV3-2) and TRBJ1-5; 7 nucleotides align to TRBD1. The CDR3 spans 20 residues. V lost 0 bases, J lost 2 bases, and 16 bases stayed unmatched. Germline CDR1 reads LGHDT; CDR2 reads YNNKEL (reference sequence). DNA for the CDR3: TGTGCCAGCAGCCAAGATCGAAGACAGGGATTTTTTCGGGGCAATCAGCCCCAGCATTTT. Protein: CASSQDRRQGFFRGNQPQHF.

The chain recombines TRBV19 with TRBJ2-5; D may be TRBD1 (5 bases). The germline V gene encodes CDR1 LNHDA and CDR2 SQIVND (reference sequence). With 4 bases removed from V and 1 base from J, the gap between germline ends came to 10 bases. This CDR3 has 14 amino acids. The CDR3 DNA reads TGTGCCAGTAGTACCCCAGGGATCCAAGAGACCCAGTACTTC. This codes for CASSTPGIQETQYF. Full variable domain (missing parts from reference TRBV19 and TRBJ2-5): DGGITQSPKYLFRKEGQNVTLSCEQNLNHDAMYWYRQDPGQGLRLIYYSQIVNDFQKGDIAEGYSVSREKKESFPLTVTSAQKNPTAFYLCASSTPGIQETQYFGPGTRLLVL.